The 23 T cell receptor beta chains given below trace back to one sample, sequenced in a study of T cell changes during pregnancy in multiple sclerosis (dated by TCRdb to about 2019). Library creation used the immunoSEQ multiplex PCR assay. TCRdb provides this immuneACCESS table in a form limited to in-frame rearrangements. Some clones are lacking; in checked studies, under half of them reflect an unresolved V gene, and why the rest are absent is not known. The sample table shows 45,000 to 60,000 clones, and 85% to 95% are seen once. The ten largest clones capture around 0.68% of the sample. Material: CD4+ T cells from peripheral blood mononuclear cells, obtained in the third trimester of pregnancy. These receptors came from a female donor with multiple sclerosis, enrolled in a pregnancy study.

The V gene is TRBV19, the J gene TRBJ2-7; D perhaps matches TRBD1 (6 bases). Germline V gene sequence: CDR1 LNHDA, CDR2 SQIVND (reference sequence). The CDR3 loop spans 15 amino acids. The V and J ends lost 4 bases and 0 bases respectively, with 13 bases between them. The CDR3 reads CASSNQGTRSYEQYF. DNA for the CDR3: TGTGCCAGTAGTAACCAGGGGACCCGCTCCTACGAGCAGTACTTC.

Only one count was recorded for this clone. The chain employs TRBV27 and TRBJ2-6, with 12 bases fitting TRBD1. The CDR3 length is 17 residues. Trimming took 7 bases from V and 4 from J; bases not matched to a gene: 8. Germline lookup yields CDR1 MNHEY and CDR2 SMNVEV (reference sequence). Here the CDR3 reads CASTGGTGGSGANVLTF. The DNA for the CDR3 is TGTGCCAGCACCGGCGGGACAGGGGGCTCAGGGGCCAACGTCCTGACTTTC.

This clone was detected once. CDR3 bases: TGCGCCAGCAGCTTCAAGGGAGGAGAGACCCAGTACTTC. Its translation is CASSFKGGETQYF. The chain links TRBV5-1 to TRBJ2-5; maybe TRBD2 (6 bases). V was pared by 2 bases and J by 4 bases, with 9 bases between. The CDR3 sequence is 13 residues long. In germline, CDR1 is SGHRS, CDR2 YFSETQ.

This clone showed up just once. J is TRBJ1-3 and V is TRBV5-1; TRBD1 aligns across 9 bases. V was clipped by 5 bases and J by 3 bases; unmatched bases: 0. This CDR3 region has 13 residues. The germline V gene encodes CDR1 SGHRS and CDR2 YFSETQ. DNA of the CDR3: TGCGCCAGCAGGGGACAGGGTGGAAACACCATATATTTT. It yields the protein CASRGQGGNTIYF.

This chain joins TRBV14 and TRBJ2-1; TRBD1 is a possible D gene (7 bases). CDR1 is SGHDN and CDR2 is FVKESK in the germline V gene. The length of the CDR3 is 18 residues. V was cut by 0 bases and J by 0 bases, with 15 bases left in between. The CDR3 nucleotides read TGTGCCAGCAGCCAAGACGGGGGCCAGGGGGTCTCCTACAATGAGCAGTTCTTC. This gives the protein CASSQDGGQGVSYNEQFF.

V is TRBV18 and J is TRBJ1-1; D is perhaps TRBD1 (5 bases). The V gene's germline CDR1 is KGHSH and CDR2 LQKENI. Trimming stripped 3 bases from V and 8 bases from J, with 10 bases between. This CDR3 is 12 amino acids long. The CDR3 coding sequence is TGTGCCAGCTCACCCAAAGGGGCGGAAGCTTTCTTT. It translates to CASSPKGAEAFF. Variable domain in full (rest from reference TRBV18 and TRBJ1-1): NAGVMQNPRHLVRRRGQEARLRCSPMKGHSHVYWYRQLPEEGLKFMVYLQKENIIDESGMPKERFSAEFPKEGPSILRIQQVVRGDSAAYFCASSPKGAEAFFGQGTRLTVV.

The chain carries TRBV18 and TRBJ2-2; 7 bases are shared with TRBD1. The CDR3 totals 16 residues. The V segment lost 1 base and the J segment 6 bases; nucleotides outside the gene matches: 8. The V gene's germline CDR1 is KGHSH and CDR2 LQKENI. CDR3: CASSPRTGLGAGELFF. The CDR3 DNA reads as TGTGCCAGCTCACCACGGACAGGACTGGGGGCCGGGGAGCTGTTTTTT.

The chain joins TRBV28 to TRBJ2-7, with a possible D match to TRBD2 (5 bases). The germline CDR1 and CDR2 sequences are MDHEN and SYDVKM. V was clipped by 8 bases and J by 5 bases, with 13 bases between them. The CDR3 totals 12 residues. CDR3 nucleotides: TGTGCCAGCTCGAGAGGGTCACACGAGCAGTACTTC. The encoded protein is CASSRGSHEQYF.

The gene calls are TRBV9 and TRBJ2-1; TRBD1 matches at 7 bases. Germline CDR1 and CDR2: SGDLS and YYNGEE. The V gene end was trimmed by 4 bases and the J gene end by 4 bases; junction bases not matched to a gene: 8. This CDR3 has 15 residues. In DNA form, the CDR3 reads TGTGCCAGCAGCCCGACCGGGACAGATTACAATGAGCAGTTCTTC. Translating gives CASSPTGTDYNEQFF.

This CDR3 is CASSLIAGDYNEQFF. DNA of the CDR3: TGTGCCAGCAGTCTCATAGCGGGCGACTACAATGAGCAGTTCTTC. The chain couples TRBV14 to TRBJ2-1; 7 bases match TRBD2. Germline lookup yields CDR1 SGHDN and CDR2 FVKESK. There are 15 residues in the CDR3. Trimming removed 6 bases from V and 3 bases from J; junction bases left unmatched: 8.

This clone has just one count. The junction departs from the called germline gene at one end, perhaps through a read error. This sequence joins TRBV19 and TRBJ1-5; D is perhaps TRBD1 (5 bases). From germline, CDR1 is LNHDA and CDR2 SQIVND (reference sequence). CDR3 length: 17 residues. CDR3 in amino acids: CASSTTSTGVSNQPQHF. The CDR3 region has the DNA TGTGCCAGCAGTACTACCTCTACGGGGGTAAGCAATCAGCCCCAGCATTTT.

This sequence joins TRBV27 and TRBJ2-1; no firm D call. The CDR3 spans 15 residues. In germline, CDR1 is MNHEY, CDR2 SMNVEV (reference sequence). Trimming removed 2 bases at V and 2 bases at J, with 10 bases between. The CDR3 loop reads CASSLAGSPYNEQFF. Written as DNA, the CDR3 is TGTGCCAGCAGTTTAGCCGGGTCACCCTACAATGAGCAGTTCTTC.

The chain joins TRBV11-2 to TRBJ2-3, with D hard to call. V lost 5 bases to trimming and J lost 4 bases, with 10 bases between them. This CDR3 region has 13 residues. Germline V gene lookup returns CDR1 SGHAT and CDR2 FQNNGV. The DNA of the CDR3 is TGTGCCAGCAGCCCCGTGCGAGCAGATACGCAGTATTTT. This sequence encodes CASSPVRADTQYF.

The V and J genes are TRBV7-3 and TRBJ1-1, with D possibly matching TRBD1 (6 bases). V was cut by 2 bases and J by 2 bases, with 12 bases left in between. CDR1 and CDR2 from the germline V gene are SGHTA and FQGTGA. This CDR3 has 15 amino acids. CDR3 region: CASSLDRLGNTEAFF. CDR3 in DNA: TGTGCCAGCAGCTTAGACAGGCTCGGTAACACTGAAGCTTTCTTT.

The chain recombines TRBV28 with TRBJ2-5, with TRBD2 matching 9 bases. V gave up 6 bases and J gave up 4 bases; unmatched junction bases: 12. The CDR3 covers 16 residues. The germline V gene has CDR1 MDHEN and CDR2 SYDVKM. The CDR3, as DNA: TGTGCCAGCAGACCCACCTTAGCGGGAGTAGGAGAGACCCAGTACTTC. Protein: CASRPTLAGVGETQYF.

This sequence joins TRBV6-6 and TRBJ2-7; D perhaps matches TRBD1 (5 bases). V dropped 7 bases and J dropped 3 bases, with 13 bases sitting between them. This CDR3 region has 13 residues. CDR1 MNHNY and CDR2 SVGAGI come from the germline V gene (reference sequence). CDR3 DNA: TGTGCCAGCATCTATTCTCAGGGCTACGAGCAGTACTTC. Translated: CASIYSQGYEQYF.

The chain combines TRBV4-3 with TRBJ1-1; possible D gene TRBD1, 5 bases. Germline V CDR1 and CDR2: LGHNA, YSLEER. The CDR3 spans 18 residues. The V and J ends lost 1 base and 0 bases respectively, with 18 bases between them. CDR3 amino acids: CASSQVGVAGSMNTEAFF. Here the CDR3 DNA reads TGCGCCAGCAGCCAAGTAGGGGTGGCAGGGTCCATGAACACTGAAGCTTTCTTT.

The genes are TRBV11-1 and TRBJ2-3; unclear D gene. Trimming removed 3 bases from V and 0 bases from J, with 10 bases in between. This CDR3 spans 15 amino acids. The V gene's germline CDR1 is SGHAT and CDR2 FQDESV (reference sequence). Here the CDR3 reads CASSFGGDSTDTQYF. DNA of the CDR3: TGTGCCAGCAGCTTCGGCGGAGACAGCACAGATACGCAGTATTTT.

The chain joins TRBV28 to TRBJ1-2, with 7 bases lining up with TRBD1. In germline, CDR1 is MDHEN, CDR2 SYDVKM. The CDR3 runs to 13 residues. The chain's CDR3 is CAVTGTDIYGYTF. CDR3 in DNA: TGTGCAGTTACCGGGACAGATATCTATGGCTACACCTTC.

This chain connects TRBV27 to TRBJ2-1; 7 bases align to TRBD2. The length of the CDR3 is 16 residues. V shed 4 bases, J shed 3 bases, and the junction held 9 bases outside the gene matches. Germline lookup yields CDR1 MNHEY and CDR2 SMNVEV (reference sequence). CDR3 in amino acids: CASSSGRAVLYNEQFF. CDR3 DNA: TGTGCCAGCAGTTCAGGGAGGGCCGTGCTCTACAATGAGCAGTTCTTC.

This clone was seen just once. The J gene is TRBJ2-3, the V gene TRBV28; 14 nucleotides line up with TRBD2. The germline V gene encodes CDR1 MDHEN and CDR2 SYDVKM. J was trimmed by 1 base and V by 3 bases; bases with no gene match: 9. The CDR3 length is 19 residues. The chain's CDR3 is CASSFKGTSGRRGTDTQYF. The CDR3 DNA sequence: TGTGCCAGCAGTTTCAAAGGGACTAGCGGGAGAAGAGGCACAGATACGCAGTATTTT. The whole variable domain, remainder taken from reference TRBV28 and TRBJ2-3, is DVKVTQSSRYLVKRTGEKVFLECVQDMDHENMFWYRQDPGLGLRLIYFSYDVKMKEKGDIPEGYSVSREKKERFSLILESASTNQTSMYLCASSFKGTSGRRGTDTQYFGPGTRLTVL.

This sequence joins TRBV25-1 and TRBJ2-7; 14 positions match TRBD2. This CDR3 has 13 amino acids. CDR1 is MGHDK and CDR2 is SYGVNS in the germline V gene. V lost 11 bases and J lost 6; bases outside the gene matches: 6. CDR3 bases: TGTGCCGGCGGGACTAGCGGGAGTGGCGAGCAGTACTTC. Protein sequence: CAGGTSGSGEQYF.

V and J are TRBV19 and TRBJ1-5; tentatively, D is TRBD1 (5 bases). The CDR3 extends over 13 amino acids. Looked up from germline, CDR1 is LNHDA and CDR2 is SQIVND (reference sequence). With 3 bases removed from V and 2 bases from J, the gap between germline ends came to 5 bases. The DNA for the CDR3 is TGTGCCAGTAGTATGACAGGCAATCAGCCCCAGCATTTT. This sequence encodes CASSMTGNQPQHF.